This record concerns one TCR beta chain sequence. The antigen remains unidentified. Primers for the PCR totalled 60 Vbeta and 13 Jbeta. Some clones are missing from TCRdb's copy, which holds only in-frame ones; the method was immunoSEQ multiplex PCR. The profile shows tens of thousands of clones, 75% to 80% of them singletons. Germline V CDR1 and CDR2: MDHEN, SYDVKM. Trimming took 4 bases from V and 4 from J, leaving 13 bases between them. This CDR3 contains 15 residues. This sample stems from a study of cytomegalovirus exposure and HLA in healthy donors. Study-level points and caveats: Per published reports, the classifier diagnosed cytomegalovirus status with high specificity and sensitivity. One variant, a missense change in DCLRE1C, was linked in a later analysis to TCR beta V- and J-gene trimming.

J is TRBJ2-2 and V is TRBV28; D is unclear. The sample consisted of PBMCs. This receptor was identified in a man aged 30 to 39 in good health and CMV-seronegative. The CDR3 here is CASSYPPGSTGELFF. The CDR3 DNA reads TGTGCCAGCAGTTACCCCCCGGGTTCCACCGGGGAGCTGTTTTTT. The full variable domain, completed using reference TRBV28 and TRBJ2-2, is DVKVTQSSRYLVKRTGEKVFLECVQDMDHENMFWYRQDPGLGLRLIYFSYDVKMKEKGDIPEGYSVSREKKERFSLILESASTNQTSMYLCASSYPPGSTGELFFGEGSRLTVL.